A single sample is the source of the 27 T cell receptor beta chains below, sequenced in a study of control samples from healthy donors and cancer patients. The protocol was immunoSEQ multiplex PCR, while the TCRdb copy is restricted to in-frame clones and leaves out a portion. The table has 95,000 to 150,000 clones, roughly 84% seen once. The sequencing sample was made of blood. All receptors derive from a middle-aged man in good health.

V gene TRBV3-1 (or the pseudogene TRBV3-2) combines with J gene TRBJ2-7; D gene unclear. Deletions cut 4 bases from V and 4 bases from J, with 8 bases between. CDR3 length equals 12 residues. Germline loops: CDR1 LGHDT, CDR2 YNNKEL (reference sequence). The CDR3 loop reads CASSLLEYEQYF. CDR3 nucleotide sequence: TGTGCCAGCAGCCTTCTTGAGTACGAGCAGTACTTC.

V is TRBV15 and J is TRBJ1-5; 7 nucleotides line up with TRBD1. V was pared by 3 bases and J by 2 bases, with 10 bases of the junction left unmatched. The CDR3 contains 17 residues. Germline CDR1 is LNHNV and CDR2 is YYDKDF (reference sequence). The CDR3 reads CATSSRDSLTRNQPQHF. In DNA, the CDR3 is TGTGCCACCAGCAGTCGGGACAGTCTAACCCGCAATCAGCCCCAGCATTTT.

This clone appeared a single time. This chain links TRBV3-1 (or the pseudogene TRBV3-2) with TRBJ2-5; D unclear. V lost 2 bases and J 7 bases, leaving 11 bases between the germline ends. In germline, CDR1 is LGHDT, CDR2 YNNKEL (reference sequence). The CDR3 has 13 residues. CDR3 sequence (DNA): TGTGCCAGCAGCCAACCCCCAGTCGGGACCCAGTACTTC. Translated, it gives CASSQPPVGTQYF.

J is TRBJ1-4 and V is TRBV25-1; 12 bases align to TRBD1. From germline, CDR1 is MGHDK and CDR2 SYGVNS. The CDR3 consists of 16 residues. The V and J ends lost 0 bases and 8 bases, in that order; junction bases with no gene match: 4. As DNA, the CDR3 is TGTGCCAGCAGTGAATATATCGGGACAGGGGGCGAAAAACTGTTTTTT. This gives the protein CASSEYIGTGGEKLFF. The full variable domain, completed using reference TRBV25-1 and TRBJ1-4, is EADIYQTPRYLVIGTGKKITLECSQTMGHDKMYWYQQDPGMELHLIHYSYGVNSTEKGDLSSESTVSRIRTEHFPLTLESARPSHTSQYLCASSEYIGTGGEKLFFGSGTQLSVL.

The V gene is TRBV18, the J gene TRBJ2-5, with 9 bases fitting TRBD1. The CDR3 runs to 14 residues. Germline V gene sequence: CDR1 KGHSH, CDR2 LQKENI. Trimming cost V 4 bases and J 1 base; bases outside gene matches: 1. The CDR3 sequence is CASSLTGGQETQYF. The CDR3 nucleotides read TGTGCCAGCTCACTGACAGGGGGCCAAGAGACCCAGTACTTC.

The chain employs TRBV24-1 and TRBJ2-5, with 9 bases aligning to TRBD2. The V segment lost 4 bases and the J segment 2 bases; nucleotides outside the gene matches: 13. CDR3 size: 18 residues. Germline CDR1 reads KGHDR; CDR2 reads SFDVKD. DNA for the CDR3: TGTGCCACCAGTGACCTCTCCGGGGGGCTAGCGGGGCAAGAGACCCAGTACTTC. It is translated as CATSDLSGGLAGQETQYF.

The chain is built from TRBV3-1 (or the pseudogene TRBV3-2) and TRBJ1-5, with 7 bases fitting TRBD1. The CDR3 is made up of 18 amino acids. The V and J ends lost 1 base and 1 base, in that order; junction bases with no gene match: 10. Germline lookup yields CDR1 LGHDT and CDR2 YNNKEL (reference sequence). In DNA form, the CDR3 reads TGTGCCAGCAGCCAAGTACAGGGGTCCCGTCTCAGCAATCAGCCCCAGCATTTT. Translation gives CASSQVQGSRLSNQPQHF.

The chain uses TRBV23-1 and TRBJ2-6, with no clear D. TRBV23-1 is recorded as an ORF, its role being uncertain. The CDR3 length is 17 residues. Between the trimmed V and J ends, which lost 0 bases and 4 bases, there was a span of 13 bases. CDR3 in DNA: TGCGCCAGCAGTCAATCGTTGGCGGCCAGAGGGGCCAACGTCCTGACTTTC. It encodes CASSQSLAARGANVLTF.

This clone was observed once. The chain is built from TRBV5-4 and TRBJ1-1, with D possibly TRBD1 on 6 matching bases. Germline lookup yields CDR1 SGHNT and CDR2 YYREEE (reference sequence). This CDR3 contains 18 residues. Trimming removed 5 bases at V and 0 bases at J, with 23 bases between. The CDR3 sequence: CASSPSDRNPYLNTEAFF. The DNA of the CDR3 is TGTGCCAGCAGTCCCTCCGACAGGAACCCTTATCTGAACACTGAAGCTTTCTTT.

The chain combines TRBV18 with TRBJ1-2; tentative D call: TRBD1 (5 bases). V was clipped by 0 bases and J by 3 bases, with 11 bases between them. CDR3 length equals 15 residues. Germline assignment: CDR1 KGHSH and CDR2 LQKENI. The CDR3 is CASSPPAGRDYGYTF. In DNA, the CDR3 is TGTGCCAGCTCACCACCGGCAGGGCGCGACTATGGCTACACCTTC. The whole variable domain, remainder taken from reference TRBV18 and TRBJ1-2, is NAGVMQNPRHLVRRRGQEARLRCSPMKGHSHVYWYRQLPEEGLKFMVYLQKENIIDESGMPKERFSAEFPKEGPSILRIQQVVRGDSAAYFCASSPPAGRDYGYTFGSGTRLTVV.

V usage is TRBV19 and J usage is TRBJ1-5, with TRBD1 matching 7 bases. The CDR3 is made up of 15 amino acids. Germline trimming cut 6 bases from V and 2 bases from J; bases unmatched to any gene: 7. Germline V gives CDR1 LNHDA, CDR2 SQIVND (reference sequence). The CDR3 DNA follows: TGTGCCAGTAGAGTCCATACAGGGGGCAATCAGCCCCAGCATTTT. This sequence encodes CASRVHTGGNQPQHF.

This clone appeared once. One end of the junction does not line up with germline, which may come from a read error. The chain combines TRBV24-1 with TRBJ2-2; the D gene is possibly TRBD1 (6 bases). CDR1 and CDR2 from the germline V gene are KGHDR and SFDVKD. This CDR3 contains 14 residues. The CDR3 coding sequence is TGTGCCACCAGTGATTCCACAGGGACCTGGGAACTGTTTTTT. It yields the protein CATSDSTGTWELFF.

The chain joins TRBV7-2 to TRBJ2-1; 9 bases are shared with TRBD2. Trimming cost V 5 bases and J 2 bases; bases outside gene matches: 4. CDR1 and CDR2 from the germline V gene are SGHTA and FQGNSA. The CDR3 contains 15 residues. The CDR3 DNA follows: TGTGCCAGCAGCCCGACTAGCGGTACCTACAATGAGCAGTTCTTC. The encoded protein is CASSPTSGTYNEQFF.

V usage is TRBV5-4 and J usage is TRBJ1-3; the D gene is possibly TRBD1 (6 bases). The CDR3 is 14 amino acids. The V end lost 4 bases, the J end lost 1 base, and 9 bases lay between the germline ends. CDR1 is SGHNT and CDR2 is YYREEE in the germline V gene (reference sequence). Here the CDR3 DNA reads TGTGCCAGCAGCCGTCAGGGGTCTGGAAACACCATATATTTT. Protein sequence: CASSRQGSGNTIYF.

The chain uses TRBV29-1 and TRBJ1-1, with D hard to call. The CDR3 has 11 amino acids. Per the germline V gene, CDR1 is SQVTM and CDR2 is ANQGSEA. The CDR3 region has the DNA TGCATCCCCGGGAGGAACACTGAAGCTTTCTTT. It specifies CIPGRNTEAFF.

Details on this clone: This specimen includes other DNA sequences encoding the same CDR3. The rearrangement links TRBV19 to TRBJ1-5, with TRBD1 as a possible D gene (6 bases). V lost 1 base to trimming and J lost 4 bases, with 8 bases between them. Germline loops: CDR1 LNHDA, CDR2 SQIVND (reference sequence). The CDR3 is 14 amino acids. CDR3 in DNA: TGTGCCAGTAGTATAGGCCAGGGGAATCAGCCCCAGCATTTT. This codes for CASSIGQGNQPQHF.

The chain joins TRBV4-1 to TRBJ1-2; 7 positions match TRBD1. Germline V gives CDR1 MGHRA, CDR2 YSYEKL. The CDR3 contains 14 residues. The V gene end was trimmed by 2 bases and the J gene end by 7 bases; junction bases not matched to a gene: 7. The DNA for the CDR3 is TGCGCCAGCAGCCAAACGACAGGGTCGTCTGGCTACACCTTC. Amino acid sequence: CASSQTTGSSGYTF.

V usage is TRBV7-9 and J usage is TRBJ2-5, with TRBD2 as a possible D gene (5 bases). CDR3 length: 15 residues. The V end was cut by 3 bases, the J end by 2 bases, with 13 bases between. The germline V gene encodes CDR1 SEHNR and CDR2 FQNEAQ (reference sequence). The CDR3 DNA is TGTGCCAGCAGCTTCAAGCGGCGGTCACAAGAGACCCAGTACTTC. Translating gives CASSFKRRSQETQYF.

The rearrangement uses TRBV13 and TRBJ1-4, with unresolved D. The CDR3 has 15 amino acids. The V end was cut by 3 bases, the J end by 8 bases, with 16 bases between. Germline V gene lookup returns CDR1 PRHDT and CDR2 FYEKMQ (reference sequence). CDR3 region: CASSFGPGQAEKLFF. The CDR3 DNA is TGTGCCAGCAGCTTCGGACCGGGCCAAGCCGAAAAACTGTTTTTT. Drawing the rest from reference TRBV13 and TRBJ1-4, the complete variable domain is AAGVIQSPRHLIKEKRETATLKCYPIPRHDTVYWYQQGPGQDPQFLISFYEKMQSDKGSIPDRFSAQQFSDYHSELNMSSLELGDSALYFCASSFGPGQAEKLFFGSGTQLSVL.

This clone occurred once. The rearrangement uses TRBV13 and TRBJ1-6, with 10 nucleotides matching TRBD1. The CDR3 spans 14 residues. Germline values: CDR1 PRHDT, CDR2 FYEKMQ (reference sequence). V shed 5 bases and J 9 bases; nucleotides not matched to a gene: 4. Written as DNA, the CDR3 is TGTGCCAGCAGCACCCGACAGGGGGCTTCACCCCTCCACTTT. As protein: CASSTRQGASPLHF.

On this clone: One end of the junction is discordant with germline, which a read error may explain. V usage is TRBV4-3 and J usage is TRBJ2-2, with 8 bases aligning to TRBD2. This CDR3 comprises 13 residues. Germline V CDR1 and CDR2: LGHNA, YSLEER. The CDR3 protein is CASSQAAGGGSIF. The CDR3 coding sequence is TGCGCCAGCAGCCAAGCTGCTGGCGGGGGGTCTATATTT.

This clone was detected once. The chain recombines TRBV5-1 with TRBJ1-1, with 8 bases fitting TRBD1. The CDR3 is made up of 14 amino acids. Germline assignment: CDR1 SGHRS and CDR2 YFSETQ. After removal of 4 bases from V and 1 base from J, the junction contained 3 bases not matched to a gene. The CDR3 loop is CASSPTGENTEAFF. The CDR3 DNA sequence: TGCGCCAGCAGCCCGACAGGGGAGAACACTGAAGCTTTCTTT.

The V call is TRBV23-1, the J call TRBJ1-2; D gene uncertain. TRBV23-1 is identified as an open reading frame with a role that is uncertain. The CDR3 has 17 amino acids. Trimming took off 4 bases at V and 5 bases at J, with 23 bases between the two ends. The CDR3 sequence is CASSLDVTRSYDYGYTF. In nucleotides, the CDR3 is TGCGCCAGCAGTCTCGATGTGACCCGCTCATACGATTATGGCTACACCTTC.

The chain's CDR3 is CASISTLTGGGAPIYNEQFF. The CDR3 DNA reads as TGCGCCAGCATTTCAACCCTTACTGGTGGGGGCGCCCCGATCTACAATGAGCAGTTCTTC. This chain links TRBV10-2 with TRBJ2-1; TRBD1 might be the D (6 bases). The V end lost 7 bases, the J end lost 3 bases, and 31 bases lay between the germline ends. Germline CDR1 is WSHSY and CDR2 is SAAADI. The CDR3 extends over 20 amino acids.

This chain uses TRBV7-2 with TRBJ2-3, with TRBD2 matching over 14 bases. Trimming at V came to 3 bases and at J to 6 bases, leaving 2 bases not matched to a gene. In germline, CDR1 is SGHTA, CDR2 FQGNSA. The CDR3 contains 15 residues. The CDR3 loop is CASSLTSGGVDTQYF. CDR3 coding DNA: TGTGCCAGCAGCTTGACTAGCGGGGGGGTTGATACGCAGTATTTT.

The chain is built from TRBV25-1 and TRBJ1-3; D remains unclear. Germline CDR1 MGHDK, CDR2 SYGVNS. The V end lost 3 bases, the J end lost 0 bases, and 9 bases lay between the germline ends. The CDR3 is 15 residues long. The CDR3 coding sequence is TGTGCCAGCAGTGACTCCTTGATCTCTGGAAACACCATATATTTT. It encodes CASSDSLISGNTIYF. The full variable domain, completed using reference TRBV25-1 and TRBJ1-3, is EADIYQTPRYLVIGTGKKITLECSQTMGHDKMYWYQQDPGMELHLIHYSYGVNSTEKGDLSSESTVSRIRTEHFPLTLESARPSHTSQYLCASSDSLISGNTIYFGEGSWLTVV.

The gene calls are TRBV6-4 and TRBJ2-1; weak D call: TRBD2 (7 bases). From germline, CDR1 is MRHNA and CDR2 SNTAGT. This CDR3 has 16 amino acids. Trimming took 6 bases from V and 0 from J, leaving 15 bases between them. CDR3 loop: CASSLEGGGSYNEQFF. The DNA of the CDR3 is TGTGCCAGCAGCCTGGAAGGGGGGGGCTCCTACAATGAGCAGTTCTTC.